The next 21 T cell receptor beta chains were all read from a single sample in a study of T cell responses to AZD1222 COVID-19 vaccine. Only in-frame clones appear in the TCRdb table, and some are missing; sequencing was by immunoSEQ multiplex PCR. Of 180,000 or so clones listed, 90% to 95% are singletons. This specimen was peripheral blood, taken 28 days after the second AZD1222 dose. These receptors were obtained from an adult who received the AZD1222 COVID-19 vaccine.

The rearrangement joins TRBV30 to TRBJ1-1; D gene unclear. Germline CDR1 GTSNPN, CDR2 SVGIG (reference sequence). The V and J ends lost 4 bases and 1 base respectively, with 10 bases between them. This CDR3 has 13 amino acids. The CDR3 here is CAWTRPENTEAFF. The CDR3 DNA follows: TGTGCCTGGACCCGGCCAGAGAACACTGAAGCTTTCTTT.

This clone appeared a single time. The rearrangement joins TRBV6-2 or TRBV6-3 to TRBJ1-5, with 11 bases lining up with TRBD1. CDR1 is MNHEY and CDR2 is SVGEGT in the germline V gene. The CDR3 length is 16 residues. Losses at the gene ends were 6 bases for V and 6 bases for J; bases not matched to a gene: 10. CDR3 in amino acids: CASSRLDRGQAQPQHF. The CDR3 DNA reads as TGTGCCAGCAGCAGACTGGACAGGGGGCAGGCTCAGCCCCAGCATTTT.

The rearrangement joins TRBV7-9 to TRBJ2-7; D gene uncertain. Trimming removed 4 bases from V and 2 bases from J, with 9 bases in between. CDR1 is SEHNR and CDR2 is FQNEAQ in the germline V gene (reference sequence). This CDR3 is 13 amino acids long. CDR3 loop: CASSSPFTYEQYF. The DNA of the CDR3 is TGTGCCAGCAGCTCCCCTTTTACCTACGAGCAGTACTTC.

The chain links TRBV5-6 to TRBJ2-7; D gene unclear. Per germline, CDR1 SGHDT and CDR2 YYEEEE. Trimming took 4 bases from V and 0 from J, leaving 11 bases between them. The CDR3 is 14 amino acids. The CDR3 spells CASSPVRSSYEQYF. Written as DNA, the CDR3 is TGTGCCAGCAGCCCCGTTCGGAGCTCCTACGAGCAGTACTTC.

The gene calls are TRBV15 and TRBJ2-2; D is ambiguous. Germline lookup yields CDR1 LNHNV and CDR2 YYDKDF (reference sequence). The ends were cut back, 3 bases at V and 5 bases at J, with 7 bases in the middle. CDR3 length: 13 residues. CDR3: CATSSHQTGELFF. The CDR3 nucleotides read TGTGCCACCAGCAGTCATCAGACCGGGGAGCTGTTTTTT.

V gene TRBV6-1 combines with J gene TRBJ1-3, with no clear D. V was shortened by 1 base and J by 11 bases, with 9 bases between the two germline ends. The CDR3 covers 12 residues. Looked up from germline, CDR1 is MNHNS and CDR2 is SASEGT. Here the CDR3 reads CASSEVGIPIYF. The CDR3 region has the DNA TGTGCCAGCAGTGAAGTGGGGATTCCCATATATTTT.

The chain links TRBV28 to TRBJ1-5; D perhaps matches TRBD1 (6 bases). The CDR3 loop spans 15 amino acids. Germline V gene lookup returns CDR1 MDHEN and CDR2 SYDVKM. Trimming pared 3 bases from V and 6 bases from J, leaving 15 bases between. Here the CDR3 reads CASSFPWAGVQPQHF. The CDR3 bases are TGTGCCAGCAGTTTCCCTTGGGCAGGGGTTCAGCCCCAGCATTTT. Filled out from reference TRBV28 and TRBJ1-5, the complete variable domain reads DVKVTQSSRYLVKRTGEKVFLECVQDMDHENMFWYRQDPGLGLRLIYFSYDVKMKEKGDIPEGYSVSREKKERFSLILESASTNQTSMYLCASSFPWAGVQPQHFGDGTRLSIL.

V usage is TRBV15 and J usage is TRBJ1-1; D perhaps matches TRBD1 (6 bases). The V gene lost 5 bases and the J gene lost 11 bases, with 18 bases spanning the gap. The germline V gene has CDR1 LNHNV and CDR2 YYDKDF (reference sequence). This CDR3 is 13 amino acids long. The CDR3 protein is CATSWGAGLIAFF. CDR3 DNA sequence: TGTGCCACCAGCTGGGGGGCAGGACTCATCGCTTTCTTT.

This clone was picked up one time. The V call is TRBV6-6, the J call TRBJ2-5; 14 nucleotides line up with TRBD2. V lost 6 bases, J lost 5 bases, and 20 bases stayed unmatched. The length of the CDR3 is 20 residues. The germline gives CDR1 MNHNY, CDR2 SVGAGI (reference sequence). The CDR3 region is CASSRRHSSGTSGRIETQYF. The CDR3 region has the DNA TGTGCCAGCAGCCGAAGACACTCGTCCGGGACTAGCGGGAGAATTGAGACCCAGTACTTC.

V is TRBV10-1 and J is TRBJ2-5, with TRBD2 as a possible D gene (5 bases). Germline V lookup: CDR1 WNHNN, CDR2 SYGVQD (reference sequence). The CDR3 is made up of 13 amino acids. V lost 6 bases and J 2 bases, leaving 10 bases between the germline ends. CDR3 in amino acids: CASSGNTQETQYF. CDR3 sequence (DNA): TGCGCCAGCAGCGGGAATACTCAAGAGACCCAGTACTTC.

The chain employs TRBV28 and TRBJ2-7; TRBD2 matches 8 bases. This CDR3 has 14 amino acids. V lost 3 bases and J lost 4; bases outside the gene matches: 5. Germline CDR1 is MDHEN and CDR2 is SYDVKM. Written as DNA, the CDR3 is TGTGCCAGCAGTTTGACTAGCGAGCCTTACGAGCAGTACTTC. As protein: CASSLTSEPYEQYF.

The rearrangement uses TRBV5-1 and TRBJ2-3; TRBD1 aligns across 8 bases. The CDR3 length is 15 residues. Germline values: CDR1 SGHRS, CDR2 YFSETQ. With V trimmed by 4 bases and J by 0 bases, 4 bases remained unmatched. CDR3 sequence reads: CASSPQGASTDTQYF. CDR3 nucleotide sequence: TGCGCCAGCAGCCCCCAGGGGGCGAGCACAGATACGCAGTATTTT.

The gene calls are TRBV3-1 (or the pseudogene TRBV3-2) and TRBJ1-3; D not certain. V shed 2 bases and J shed 0 bases, with 11 bases lying between them. The germline gives CDR1 LGHDT, CDR2 YNNKEL (reference sequence). The CDR3 covers 16 residues. The CDR3 nucleotides read TGTGCCAGCAGCCAAATGACCAAACCCTCTGGAAACACCATATATTTT. Translating it yields CASSQMTKPSGNTIYF.

The chain carries TRBV28 and TRBJ1-6; D not certain. CDR1 is MDHEN, CDR2 SYDVKM, per germline. CDR3 length: 18 amino acids. The V and J ends lost 6 bases and 4 bases respectively, with 22 bases between them. CDR3 nucleotide sequence: TGTGCCAGCAGCTACGGCCCACAACTAATAGCTTATAATTCACCCCTCCACTTT. Amino acid sequence: CASSYGPQLIAYNSPLHF.

The sample holds many counts of this clone. The chain uses TRBV18 and TRBJ1-4; no reliable D call. CDR1 is KGHSH and CDR2 is LQKENI in the germline V gene. Trimming removed 3 bases at V and 7 bases at J, with 12 bases between. The CDR3 runs to 14 residues. The CDR3 region is CASSPSGEIEKLFF. For the CDR3, the DNA is TGTGCCAGCTCACCGAGTGGGGAAATTGAAAAACTGTTTTTT. Drawing the rest from reference TRBV18 and TRBJ1-4, the complete variable domain is NAGVMQNPRHLVRRRGQEARLRCSPMKGHSHVYWYRQLPEEGLKFMVYLQKENIIDESGMPKERFSAEFPKEGPSILRIQQVVRGDSAAYFCASSPSGEIEKLFFGSGTQLSVL.

The chain carries TRBV19 and TRBJ2-7; maybe TRBD1 (5 bases). The CDR3 is 13 residues long. The germline CDR1 and CDR2 sequences are LNHDA and SQIVND (reference sequence). V lost 5 bases, J lost 3 bases, and 11 bases lay in between. CDR3 amino acids: CASSDQGIYEQYF. The CDR3 DNA follows: TGTGCCAGTAGTGATCAGGGAATCTACGAGCAGTACTTC.

The genes are TRBV11-2 and TRBJ1-5; 9 positions agree with TRBD1. The CDR3 has 14 residues. V lost 1 base, J lost 11 bases, and 6 bases stayed unmatched. Germline V gene data show CDR1 as SGHAT and CDR2 as FQNNGV. The CDR3 region is CASSLGGTGMTQHF. The CDR3 bases are TGTGCCAGCAGCTTAGGGGGGACAGGGATGACCCAGCATTTT.

The chain joins TRBV6-5 to TRBJ2-1; 15 bases map to TRBD2. The V gene end was trimmed by 5 bases and the J gene end by 9 bases; junction bases not matched to a gene: 5. Germline V gives CDR1 MNHEY, CDR2 SVGAGI. CDR3 length: 15 residues. The CDR3: CASSPGLAGGAEQFF. The CDR3 bases are TGTGCCAGCAGTCCGGGACTAGCGGGAGGTGCTGAGCAGTTCTTC.

This chain uses TRBV19 with TRBJ2-7; 8 nucleotides agree with TRBD1. CDR3 size: 13 residues. Germline V CDR1 and CDR2: LNHDA, SQIVND (reference sequence). The J segment lost 3 bases and the V segment lost 4 bases, leaving 2 bases of the junction unmatched. The CDR3 loop is CASSTGTGYEQYF. DNA for the CDR3: TGTGCCAGTAGTACCGGGACAGGCTACGAGCAGTACTTC.

CDR3 nucleotide sequence: TGTGCCAGTAGGAGGGGGGACGGAAACACCATATATTTT. Residues: CASRRGDGNTIYF. The chain recombines TRBV12-3 or TRBV12-4 with TRBJ1-3, with D perhaps matching TRBD1 (6 bases). The CDR3 extends over 13 amino acids. V was trimmed by 9 bases and J by 4 bases, leaving 13 bases between them.

The rearrangement joins TRBV9 to TRBJ2-5; 12 nucleotides match TRBD1. CDR1 and CDR2 (germline): SGDLS, YYNGEE. With 0 bases clipped from V and 6 bases from J, the junction kept 3 bases outside the gene matches. The CDR3 is 15 residues long. In DNA form, the CDR3 reads TGTGCCAGCAGCGTAGCAGGGACAGGGGGCAAGACCCAGTACTTC. The encoded protein is CASSVAGTGGKTQYF.